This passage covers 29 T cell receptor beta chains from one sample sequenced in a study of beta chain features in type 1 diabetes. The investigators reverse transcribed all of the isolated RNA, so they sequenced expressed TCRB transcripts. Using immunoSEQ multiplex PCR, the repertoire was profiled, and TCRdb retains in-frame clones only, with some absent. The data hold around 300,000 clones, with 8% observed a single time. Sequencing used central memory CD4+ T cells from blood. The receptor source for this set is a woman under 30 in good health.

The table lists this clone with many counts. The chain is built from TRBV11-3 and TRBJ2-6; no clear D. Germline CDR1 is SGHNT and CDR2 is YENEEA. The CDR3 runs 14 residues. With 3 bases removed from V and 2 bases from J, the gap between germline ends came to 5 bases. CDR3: CASSLGPGANVLTF. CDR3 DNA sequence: TGTGCCAGCAGCTTGGGCCCTGGGGCCAACGTCCTGACTTTC.

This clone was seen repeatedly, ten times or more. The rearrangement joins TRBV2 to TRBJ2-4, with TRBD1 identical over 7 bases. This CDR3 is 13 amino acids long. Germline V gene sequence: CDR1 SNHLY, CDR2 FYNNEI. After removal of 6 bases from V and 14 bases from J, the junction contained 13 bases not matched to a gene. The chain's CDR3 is CASRYKTGTEKYF. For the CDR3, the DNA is TGTGCCAGCAGGTATAAGACAGGGACGGAGAAGTACTTC.

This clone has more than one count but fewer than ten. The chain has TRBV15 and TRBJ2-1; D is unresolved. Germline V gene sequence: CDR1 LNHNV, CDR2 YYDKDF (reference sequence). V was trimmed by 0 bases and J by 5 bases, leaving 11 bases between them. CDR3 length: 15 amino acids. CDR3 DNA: TGTGCCACCAGCAGAGATCGGCCAACGAACAATGAGCAGTTCTTC. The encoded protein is CATSRDRPTNNEQFF.

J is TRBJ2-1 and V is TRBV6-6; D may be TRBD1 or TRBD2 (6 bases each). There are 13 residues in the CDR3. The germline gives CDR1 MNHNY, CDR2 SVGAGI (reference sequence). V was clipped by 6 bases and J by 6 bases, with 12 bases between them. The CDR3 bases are TGTGCCAGCAGGAGCAGGGGAGGCAATGAGCAGTTCTTC. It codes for CASRSRGGNEQFF.

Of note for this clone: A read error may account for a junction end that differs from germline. The CDR3 region is CASRLDRNTEAFF. The CDR3 DNA sequence: TGTGCCAGCAGATTGGACAGGAACACTGAAGCTTTCTTT. V is TRBV5-5 and J is TRBJ1-1; D is perhaps TRBD1 (6 bases). CDR3 length: 13 amino acids. Germline values: CDR1 SGHKS, CDR2 YYEKEE (reference sequence).

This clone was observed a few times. CDR3 in DNA: TGCGCCAGCAGCCAAGAATATAGTAGCACTGAAGCTTTCTTT. Protein product: CASSQEYSSTEAFF. The chain couples TRBV4-3 to TRBJ1-1; D unresolved. Germline V gene data show CDR1 as LGHNA and CDR2 as YSLEER. V shed 0 bases and J shed 4 bases, with 9 bases lying between them. CDR3 length: 14 amino acids.

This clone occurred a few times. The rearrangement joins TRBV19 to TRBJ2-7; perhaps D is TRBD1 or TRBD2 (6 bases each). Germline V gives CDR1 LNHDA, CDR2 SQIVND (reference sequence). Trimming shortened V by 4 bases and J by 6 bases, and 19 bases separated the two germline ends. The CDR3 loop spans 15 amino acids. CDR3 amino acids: CASSKLLGGDFEQYF. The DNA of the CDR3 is TGTGCCAGTAGTAAGTTGCTCGGGGGCGACTTCGAGCAGTACTTC.

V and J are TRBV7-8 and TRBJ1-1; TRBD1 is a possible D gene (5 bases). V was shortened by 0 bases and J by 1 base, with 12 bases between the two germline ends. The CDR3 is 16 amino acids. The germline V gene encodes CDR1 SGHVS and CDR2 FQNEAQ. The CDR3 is CASSLAARGQNTEAFF. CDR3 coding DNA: TGTGCCAGCAGCTTAGCCGCAAGAGGACAGAACACTGAAGCTTTCTTT.

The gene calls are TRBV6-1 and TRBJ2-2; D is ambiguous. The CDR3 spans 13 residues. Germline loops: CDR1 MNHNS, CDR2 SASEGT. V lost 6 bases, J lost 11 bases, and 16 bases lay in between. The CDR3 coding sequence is TGTGCCAGCAGACCCGTCCTTCTCGGCGAGCTGTTTTTT. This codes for CASRPVLLGELFF.

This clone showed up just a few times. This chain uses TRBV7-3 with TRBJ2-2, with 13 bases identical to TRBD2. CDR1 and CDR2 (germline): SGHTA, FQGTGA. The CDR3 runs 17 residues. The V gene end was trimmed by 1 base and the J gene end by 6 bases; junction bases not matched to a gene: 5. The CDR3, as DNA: TGTGCCAGCAGCTTAAGGGGACTAGCGGGAAGCCCCGGGGAGCTGTTTTTT. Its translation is CASSLRGLAGSPGELFF.

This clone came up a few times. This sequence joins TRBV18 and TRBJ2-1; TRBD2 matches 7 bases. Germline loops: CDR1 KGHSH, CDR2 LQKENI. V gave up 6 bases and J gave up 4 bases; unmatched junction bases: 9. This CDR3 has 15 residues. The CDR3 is CASSQSGTTYNEQFF. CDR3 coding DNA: TGTGCCAGCTCCCAAAGCGGGACGACTTACAATGAGCAGTTCTTC.

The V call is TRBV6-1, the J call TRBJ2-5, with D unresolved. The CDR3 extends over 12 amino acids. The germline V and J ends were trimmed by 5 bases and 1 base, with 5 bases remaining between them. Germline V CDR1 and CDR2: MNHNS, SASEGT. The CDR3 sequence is CASSFSQETQYF. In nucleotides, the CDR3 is TGTGCCAGCAGTTTCAGCCAAGAGACCCAGTACTTC.

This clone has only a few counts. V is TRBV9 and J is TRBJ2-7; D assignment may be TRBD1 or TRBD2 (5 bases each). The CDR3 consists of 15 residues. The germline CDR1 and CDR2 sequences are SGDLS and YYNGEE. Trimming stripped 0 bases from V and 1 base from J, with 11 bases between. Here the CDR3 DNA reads TGTGCCAGCAGCGTAGGAATAGAGGGGTCCTACGAGCAGTACGTC. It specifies CASSVGIEGSYEQYV.

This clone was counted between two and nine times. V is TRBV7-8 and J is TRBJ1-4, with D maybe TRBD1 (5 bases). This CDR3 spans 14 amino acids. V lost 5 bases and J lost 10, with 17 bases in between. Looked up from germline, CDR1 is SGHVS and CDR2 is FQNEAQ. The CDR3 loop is CASSADSQRGKLFF. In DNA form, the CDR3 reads TGTGCCAGCAGCGCCGACAGCCAACGCGGAAAACTGTTTTTT.

The CDR3 sequence is CASSQGLAGGRGTGELFF. CDR3 coding DNA: TGCGCCAGCAGCCAGGGACTAGCGGGGGGACGAGGAACCGGGGAGCTGTTTTTT. The gene calls are TRBV4-1 and TRBJ2-2, with 15 bases matching TRBD2. The trim removed 3 bases at V and 5 bases at J, leaving 7 bases unmatched. The germline gives CDR1 MGHRA, CDR2 YSYEKL. The CDR3 extends over 18 amino acids.

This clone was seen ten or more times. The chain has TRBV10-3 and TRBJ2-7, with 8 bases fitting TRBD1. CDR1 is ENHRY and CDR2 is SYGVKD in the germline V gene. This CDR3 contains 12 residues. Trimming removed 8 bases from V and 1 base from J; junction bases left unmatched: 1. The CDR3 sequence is CAIGQGSYEQYF. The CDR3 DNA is TGTGCCATCGGACAGGGATCCTACGAGCAGTACTTC.

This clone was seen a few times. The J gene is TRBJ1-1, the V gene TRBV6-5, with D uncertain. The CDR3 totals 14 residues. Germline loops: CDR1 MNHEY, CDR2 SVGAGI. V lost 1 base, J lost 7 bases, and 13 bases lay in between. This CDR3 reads CASSYFRRVGEAFF. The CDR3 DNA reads TGTGCCAGCAGTTACTTTAGGCGGGTGGGTGAAGCTTTCTTT.

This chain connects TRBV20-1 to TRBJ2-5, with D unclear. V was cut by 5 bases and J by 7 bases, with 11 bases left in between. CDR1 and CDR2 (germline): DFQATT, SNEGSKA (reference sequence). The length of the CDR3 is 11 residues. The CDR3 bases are TGCAGTGCTCGGACCGGCGGGACCCAGTACTTC. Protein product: CSARTGGTQYF.

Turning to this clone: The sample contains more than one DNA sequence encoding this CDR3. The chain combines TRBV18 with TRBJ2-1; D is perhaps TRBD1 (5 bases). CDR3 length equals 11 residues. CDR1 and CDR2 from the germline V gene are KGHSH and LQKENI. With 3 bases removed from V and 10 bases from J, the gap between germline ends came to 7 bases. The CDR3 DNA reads TGTGCCAGCTCACCTGGGGCAGAGCAGTTCTTC. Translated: CASSPGAEQFF.

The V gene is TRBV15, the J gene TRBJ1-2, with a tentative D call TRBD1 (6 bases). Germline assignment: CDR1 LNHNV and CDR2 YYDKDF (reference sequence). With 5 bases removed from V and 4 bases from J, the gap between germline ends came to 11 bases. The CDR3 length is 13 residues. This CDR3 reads CATSEDRFYGYTF. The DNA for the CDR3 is TGTGCCACCAGCGAAGACAGGTTCTATGGCTACACCTTC. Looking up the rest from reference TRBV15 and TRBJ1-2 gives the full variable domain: DAMVIQNPRYQVTQFGKPVTLSCSQTLNHNVMYWYQQKSSQAPKLLFHYYDKDFNNEADTPDNFQSRRPNTSFCFLDIRSPGLGDTAMYLCATSEDRFYGYTFGSGTRLTVV.

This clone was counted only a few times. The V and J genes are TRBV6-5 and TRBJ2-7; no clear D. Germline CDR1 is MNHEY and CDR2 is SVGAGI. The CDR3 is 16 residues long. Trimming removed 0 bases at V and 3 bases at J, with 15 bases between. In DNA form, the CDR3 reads TGTGCCAGCAGTTACTCTGGTGTGACTGGGTACTACGAGCAGTACTTC. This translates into CASSYSGVTGYYEQYF.

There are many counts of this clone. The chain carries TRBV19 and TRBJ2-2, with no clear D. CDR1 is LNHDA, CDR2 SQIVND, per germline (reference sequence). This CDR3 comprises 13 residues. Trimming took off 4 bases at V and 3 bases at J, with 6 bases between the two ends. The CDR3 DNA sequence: TGTGCCAGTAGTAGCGACTACACCGGGGAGCTGTTTTTT. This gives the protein CASSSDYTGELFF.

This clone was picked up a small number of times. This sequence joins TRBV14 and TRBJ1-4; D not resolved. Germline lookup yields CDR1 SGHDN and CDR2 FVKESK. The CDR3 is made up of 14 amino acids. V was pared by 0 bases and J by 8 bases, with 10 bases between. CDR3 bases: TGTGCCAGCAGCCAAGATGATGGAGGGGAAAAACTGTTTTTT. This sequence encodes CASSQDDGGEKLFF.

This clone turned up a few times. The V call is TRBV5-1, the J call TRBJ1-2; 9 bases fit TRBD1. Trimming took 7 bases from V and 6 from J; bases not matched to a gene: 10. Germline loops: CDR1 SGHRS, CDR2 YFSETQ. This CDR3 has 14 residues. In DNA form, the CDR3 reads TGCGCCAGCGGCCCGACAGGGGGAGGCAATGGCTACACCTTC. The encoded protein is CASGPTGGGNGYTF.

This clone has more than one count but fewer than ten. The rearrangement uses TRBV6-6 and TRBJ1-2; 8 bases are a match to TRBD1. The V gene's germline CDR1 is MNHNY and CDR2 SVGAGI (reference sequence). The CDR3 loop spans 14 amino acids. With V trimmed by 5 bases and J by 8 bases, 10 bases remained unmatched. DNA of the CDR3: TGTGCCAGCAGTCCCCGAGGGACAGGTAAAGGCTACACCTTC. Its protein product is CASSPRGTGKGYTF.

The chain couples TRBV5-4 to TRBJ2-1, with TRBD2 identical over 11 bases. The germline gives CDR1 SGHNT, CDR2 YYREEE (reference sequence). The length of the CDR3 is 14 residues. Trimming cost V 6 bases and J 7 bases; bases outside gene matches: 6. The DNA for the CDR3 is TGTGCCAGCACTCTAGCGGGGGGTCGGAATGAGCAGTTCTTC. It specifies CASTLAGGRNEQFF. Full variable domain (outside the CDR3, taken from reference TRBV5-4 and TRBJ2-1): ETGVTQSPTHLIKTRGQQVTLRCSSQSGHNTVSWYQQALGQGPQFIFQYYREEENGRGNFPPRFSGLQFPNYSSELNVNALELDDSALYLCASTLAGGRNEQFFGPGTRLTVL.

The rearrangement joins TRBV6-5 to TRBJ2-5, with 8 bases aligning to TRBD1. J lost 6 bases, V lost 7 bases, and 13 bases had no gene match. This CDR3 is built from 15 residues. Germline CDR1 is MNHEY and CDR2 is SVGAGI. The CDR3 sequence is CASNSLRTGQKTQYF. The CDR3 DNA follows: TGTGCCAGCAACTCACTCAGGACAGGGCAGAAGACCCAGTACTTC.

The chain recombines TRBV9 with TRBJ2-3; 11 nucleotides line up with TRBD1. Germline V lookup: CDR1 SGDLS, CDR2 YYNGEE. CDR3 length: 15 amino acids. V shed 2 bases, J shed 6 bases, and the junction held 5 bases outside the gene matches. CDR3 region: CASSVWTGGGDTQYF. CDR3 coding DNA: TGTGCCAGCAGCGTTTGGACAGGGGGCGGTGATACGCAGTATTTT.

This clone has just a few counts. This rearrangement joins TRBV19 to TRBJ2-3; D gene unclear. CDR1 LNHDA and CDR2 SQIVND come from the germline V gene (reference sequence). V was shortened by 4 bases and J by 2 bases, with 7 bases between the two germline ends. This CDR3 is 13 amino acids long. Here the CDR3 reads CASSRTDTDTQYF. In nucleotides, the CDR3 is TGTGCCAGTAGTAGAACTGACACAGATACGCAGTATTTT.